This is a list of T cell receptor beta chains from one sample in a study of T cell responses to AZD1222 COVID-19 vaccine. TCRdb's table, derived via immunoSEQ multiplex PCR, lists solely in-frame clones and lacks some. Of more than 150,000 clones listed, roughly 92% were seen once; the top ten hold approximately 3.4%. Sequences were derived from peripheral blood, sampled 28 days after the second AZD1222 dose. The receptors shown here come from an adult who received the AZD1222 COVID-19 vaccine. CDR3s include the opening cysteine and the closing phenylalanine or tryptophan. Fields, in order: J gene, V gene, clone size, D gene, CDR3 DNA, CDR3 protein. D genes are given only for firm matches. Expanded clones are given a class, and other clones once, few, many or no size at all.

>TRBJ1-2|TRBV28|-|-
TGTGCCAGCAGTTTGACACCTAACTATGGCTACACCTTC
CASSLTPNYGYTF
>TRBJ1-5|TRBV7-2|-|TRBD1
TGTGCCAGCAGCCCGCGGGACAGGGGAAGCAATCAGCCCCAGCATTTT
CASSPRDRGSNQPQHF
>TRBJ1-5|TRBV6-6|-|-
TGTGCCAGCAGTTACCCCGGGGACAATCAGCCCCAGCATTTT
CASSYPGDNQPQHF
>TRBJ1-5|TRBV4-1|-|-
TGCGCCAGCAGCCAGCCGACCGGGCCCTCTTCGCTCAAGCCCCAGCATTTT
CASSQPTGPSSLKPQHF
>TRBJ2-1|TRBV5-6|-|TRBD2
TGTGCCAGCAGCAGGGACGTCCTGTCGCGGGAGGCGTACTACAATGAGCAGTTCTTC
CASSRDVLSREAYYNEQFF
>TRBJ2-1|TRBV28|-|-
TGTGCCAGCAGTGATTCAGCCTTACCTAGCGCAGGTGAGCAGTTCTTC
CASSDSALPSAGEQFF
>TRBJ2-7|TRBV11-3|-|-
TGTGCCAGCAGCTTAGATCACAGCCCAACCTACGAGCAGTACTTC
CASSLDHSPTYEQYF
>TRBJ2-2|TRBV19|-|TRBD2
TGTGCCAGTAGCCTCGGGGGACTAGTCCCCCGGGAGCTGTTTTTT
CASSLGGLVPRELFF
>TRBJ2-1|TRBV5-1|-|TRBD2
TGCGCCAGCAGCACCGGACTAGCGGGGACGTACAATGAGCAGTTCTTC
CASSTGLAGTYNEQFF
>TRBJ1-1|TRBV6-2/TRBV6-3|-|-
TGTGCCAGCAGTTTCACAATGAACACTGAAGCTTTCTTT
CASSFTMNTEAFF
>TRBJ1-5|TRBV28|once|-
TGTGCCAGCAACAATGACGTTAGCAATCAGCCCCAGCATTTT
CASNNDVSNQPQHF
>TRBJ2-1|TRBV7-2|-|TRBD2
TGTGCCAGCAGCTTCGGACTAGCGGGAGGGCCTTCTGGGCAGTTCTTC
CASSFGLAGGPSGQFF
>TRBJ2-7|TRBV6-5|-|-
TGTGCCAGCCGGCTCAAGCATCTCGAGCAGTACTTC
CASRLKHLEQYF
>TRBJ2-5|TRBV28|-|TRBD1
TGTGCCAGCAGCCCCCAGGGGGCGAGAGAAGAGACCCAGTACTTC
CASSPQGAREETQYF
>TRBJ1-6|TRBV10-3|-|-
TGTGCCATCAGTGGGATACAGGCAGGCTATAATTCACCCCTCCACTTT
CAISGIQAGYNSPLHF
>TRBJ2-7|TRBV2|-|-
TGTGCCAACAAACGCAGCAGACCCTCCTACGAGCAGTACTTC
CANKRSRPSYEQYF
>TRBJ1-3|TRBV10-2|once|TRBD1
TGCGCCAGCAGTCTTCAGGGGGACTATGGAAACACCATATATTTT
CASSLQGDYGNTIYF
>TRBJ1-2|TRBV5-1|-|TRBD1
TGCGCCAGCAGCAGTGGACAGGGGAGCTACACCTTC
CASSSGQGSYTF
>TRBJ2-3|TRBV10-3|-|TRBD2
TGTGCCATCAGTGCAGGACTAGCGGGAGTACAAGAAACGCAGTATTTT
CAISAGLAGVQETQYF
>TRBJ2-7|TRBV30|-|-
TGTGCCTGGAGTGTACAATTGGGGGGGCGGGCGGGCGAGCAGTACTTC
CAWSVQLGGRAGEQYF
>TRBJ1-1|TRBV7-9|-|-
TGTGCCAGCAGCTTAGCAACGGCAGGGAGGAGGTCTGAAGCTTTCTTT
CASSLATAGRRSEAFF
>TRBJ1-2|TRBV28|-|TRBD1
TGTGCCAGCAGTTCGGACAGGGGTAGGGGCTACACCTTC
CASSSDRGRGYTF
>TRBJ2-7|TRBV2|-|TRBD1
TGTGCCAGCCGTGGACAGGGGGCCTACGAGCAGTACTTC
CASRGQGAYEQYF
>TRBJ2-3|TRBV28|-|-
TGTGCCAGCAGTGCCCCGACAGCTCTCACAGATACGCAGTATTTT
CASSAPTALTDTQYF